The entry that follows covers one TCR beta chain sequence. The antigen is undetermined. This sample is part of a study of T cell responses to AZD1222 COVID-19 vaccine. Using immunoSEQ multiplex PCR, the repertoire was profiled, and TCRdb retains in-frame clones only, with some absent. Here the sample spans 60,000 to 95,000 clones, around nine tenths being singletons. Trimming removed 3 bases from V and 9 bases from J, with 9 bases in between. CDR1 LNHDA and CDR2 SQIVND come from the germline V gene (reference sequence). This CDR3 comprises 13 residues. Study findings and constraints: A reported finding is that nearly half of spike-specific TCRs target unmutated variant regions. Vaccine-associated CD4 TCRs spanned spike, dominant at 160-218 and 743-854. Clonal diversity was possibly underestimated, and the donors were mostly white British, with more females. The breadth and depth of Spike-specific TCRs increased once two AZD1222 doses had been given.

The chain has TRBV19 and TRBJ1-6; D is uncertain. The TCR sequence derives from an adult who received the AZD1222 COVID-19 vaccine. The sample was peripheral blood, taken 28 days after the second AZD1222 dose. The CDR3 nucleotides are TGTGCCAGTAGTATTATCCGGGGTTCACCCCTCCACTTT. It translates to CASSIIRGSPLHF.